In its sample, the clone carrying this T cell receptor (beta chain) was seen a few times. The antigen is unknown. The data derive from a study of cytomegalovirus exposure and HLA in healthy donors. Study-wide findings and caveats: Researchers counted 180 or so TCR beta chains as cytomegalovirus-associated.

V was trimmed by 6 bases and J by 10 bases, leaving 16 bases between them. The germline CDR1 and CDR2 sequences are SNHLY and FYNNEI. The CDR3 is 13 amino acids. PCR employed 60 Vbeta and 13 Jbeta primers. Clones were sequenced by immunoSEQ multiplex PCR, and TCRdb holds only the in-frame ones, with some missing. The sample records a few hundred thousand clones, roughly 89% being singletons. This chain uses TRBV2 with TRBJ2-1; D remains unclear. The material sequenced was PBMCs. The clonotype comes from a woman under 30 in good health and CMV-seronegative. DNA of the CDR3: TGTGCCAGCAGGGCCATCGTCCGATTGGAGCAGTTCTTC. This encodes CASRAIVRLEQFF.